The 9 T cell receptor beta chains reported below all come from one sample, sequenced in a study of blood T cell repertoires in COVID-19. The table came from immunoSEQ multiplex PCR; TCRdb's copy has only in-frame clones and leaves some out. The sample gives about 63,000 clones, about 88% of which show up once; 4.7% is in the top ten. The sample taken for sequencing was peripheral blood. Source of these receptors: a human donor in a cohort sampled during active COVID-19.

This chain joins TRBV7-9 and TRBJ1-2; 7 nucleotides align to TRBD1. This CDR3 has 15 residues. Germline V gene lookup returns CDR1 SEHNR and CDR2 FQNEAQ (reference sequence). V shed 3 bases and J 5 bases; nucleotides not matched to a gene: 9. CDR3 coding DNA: TGTGCCAGCAGCTTCACCGGACAGGATTTGTATGGCTACACCTTC. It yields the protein CASSFTGQDLYGYTF.

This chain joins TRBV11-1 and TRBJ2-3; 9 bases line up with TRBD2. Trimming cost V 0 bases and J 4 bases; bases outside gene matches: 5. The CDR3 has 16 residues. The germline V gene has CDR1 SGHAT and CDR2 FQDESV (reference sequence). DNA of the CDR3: TGTGCCAGCAGCTTAGCGGTAGCGGGGGCCGCAGATACGCAGTATTTT. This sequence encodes CASSLAVAGAADTQYF.

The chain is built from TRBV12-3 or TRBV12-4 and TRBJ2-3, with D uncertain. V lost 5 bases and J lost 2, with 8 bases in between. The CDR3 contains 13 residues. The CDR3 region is CASSRSHTDTQYF. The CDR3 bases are TGTGCCAGCAGTCGGAGTCACACAGATACGCAGTATTTT.

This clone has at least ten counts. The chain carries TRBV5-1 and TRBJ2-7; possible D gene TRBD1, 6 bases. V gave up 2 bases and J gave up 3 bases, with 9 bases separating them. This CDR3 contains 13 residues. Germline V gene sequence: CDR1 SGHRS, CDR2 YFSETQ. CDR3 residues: CASSLTGNYEQYF. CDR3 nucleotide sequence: TGCGCCAGCAGCTTAACAGGGAACTACGAGCAGTACTTC.

CDR3 in DNA: TGTGCCAGCAGCCCAGGTGGGGCACAGGGGGCCGGTCAGCCCCAGCATTTT. This sequence encodes CASSPGGAQGAGQPQHF. The rearrangement links TRBV11-2 to TRBJ1-5, with TRBD1 matching over 9 bases. Germline CDR1 SGHAT, CDR2 FQNNGV. J was trimmed by 6 bases and V by 5 bases; bases with no gene match: 14. The CDR3 has 17 amino acids.

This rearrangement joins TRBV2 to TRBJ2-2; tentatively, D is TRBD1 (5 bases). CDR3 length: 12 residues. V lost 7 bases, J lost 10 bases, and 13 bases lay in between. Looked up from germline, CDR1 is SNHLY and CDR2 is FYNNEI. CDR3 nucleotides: TGTGCCAGCACCCGACAGCTCGCGGAGCTGTTTTTT. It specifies CASTRQLAELFF.

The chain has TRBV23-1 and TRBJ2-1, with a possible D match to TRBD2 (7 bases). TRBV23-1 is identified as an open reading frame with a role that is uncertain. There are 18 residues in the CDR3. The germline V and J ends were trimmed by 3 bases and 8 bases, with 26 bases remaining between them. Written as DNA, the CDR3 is TGCGCCAGCAGTCACGTAATGGTGCGGGGGCCCCTAATCCATGAGCAGTTCTTC. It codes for CASSHVMVRGPLIHEQFF.

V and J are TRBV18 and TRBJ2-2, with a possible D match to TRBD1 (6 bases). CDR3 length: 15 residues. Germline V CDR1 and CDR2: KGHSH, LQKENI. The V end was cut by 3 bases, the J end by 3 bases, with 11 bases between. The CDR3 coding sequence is TGTGCCAGCTCACCGCCAGGGGCGGACACCGGGGAGCTGTTTTTT. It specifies CASSPPGADTGELFF.

CDR3 amino acids: CASSTSRGTGDKYGYTF. CDR3 coding DNA: TGTGCCAGCAGCACCTCAAGGGGGACAGGGGATAAGTATGGCTACACCTTC. The genes are TRBV7-2 and TRBJ1-2; 10 positions agree with TRBD1. The CDR3 covers 17 residues. V trimming: 5 bases; J trimming: 5 bases; junction bases outside the gene matches: 14. Per the germline V gene, CDR1 is SGHTA and CDR2 is FQGNSA.